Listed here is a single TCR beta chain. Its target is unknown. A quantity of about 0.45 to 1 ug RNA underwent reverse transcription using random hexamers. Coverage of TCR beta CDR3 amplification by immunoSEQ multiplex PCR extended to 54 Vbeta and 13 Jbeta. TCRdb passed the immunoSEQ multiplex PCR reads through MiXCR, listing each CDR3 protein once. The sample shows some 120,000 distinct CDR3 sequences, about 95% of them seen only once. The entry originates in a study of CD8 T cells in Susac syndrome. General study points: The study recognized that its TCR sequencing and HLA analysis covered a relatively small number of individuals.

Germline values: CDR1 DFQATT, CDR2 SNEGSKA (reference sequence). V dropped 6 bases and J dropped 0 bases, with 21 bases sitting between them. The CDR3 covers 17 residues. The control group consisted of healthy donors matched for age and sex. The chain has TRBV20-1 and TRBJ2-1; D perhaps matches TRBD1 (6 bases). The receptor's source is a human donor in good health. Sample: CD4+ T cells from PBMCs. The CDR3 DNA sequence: TGCAGTGCCAGGGGACACCTCCAACGGGACTCCTACAATGAGCAGTTCTTC. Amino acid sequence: CSARGHLQRDSYNEQFF.